A single sample is the source of the 28 T cell receptor beta chains below, sequenced in a study of blood T cells in healthy people across ages. With a J-beta primer mix and a sample-barcoded 5' primer, a second PCR ran about 7 to 12 cycles. Using its own MiXCR run on the 5' RACE reads, TCRdb lists one record per CDR3 protein. The sample records about a million distinct CDR3 sequences, roughly 52% being singletons. The sequenced material came from blood. Source of these receptors: a man aged 25 to 40 in good health.

This clonotype has a single count. The chain carries TRBV6-2 or TRBV6-3 and TRBJ2-7, with 8 nucleotides matching TRBD1. There are 16 residues in the CDR3. Per germline, CDR1 MNHEY and CDR2 SVGEGT. The J segment lost 1 base and the V segment lost 6 bases, leaving 11 bases of the junction unmatched. CDR3 in amino acids: CASSNNDRGNSYEQYF. CDR3 nucleotide sequence: TGTGCCAGCAGCAATAACGACAGGGGTAATTCCTACGAGCAGTACTTC.

The chain employs TRBV3-1 and TRBJ2-7; 8 bases are a match to TRBD1. The DNA end favors TRBJ2-5, so the J call may be wrong. This CDR3 is built from 12 residues. The V gene's germline CDR1 is LGHDT and CDR2 YNNKEL (reference sequence). The CDR3 DNA reads TGTGCCACCGACAGGGGCGGGGAGACCCAGTACTTC. Translated, it gives CATDRGGETQYF.

The chain combines TRBV9 with TRBJ2-3; perhaps TRBD1 as D (6 bases). Germline-derived CDR1 and CDR2 are SGDLS and YYNGEE. Trimming pared 4 bases from V and 5 bases from J, leaving 17 bases between. The CDR3 consists of 15 residues. This CDR3 reads CASSPAGVGRDTQYF. The CDR3 coding sequence is TGTGCCAGCAGCCCAGCAGGGGTGGGTAGAGATACGCAGTATTTT.

CDR3 sequence reads: CASSLPRGLIQPQHF. CDR3 nucleotides: TGTGCCAGCAGCCTTCCCAGGGGATTGATTCAGCCCCAGCATTTT. The chain joins TRBV27 to TRBJ1-5; D possibly corresponds to TRBD1 (6 bases). The CDR3 is 15 residues long. Germline lookup yields CDR1 MNHEY and CDR2 SMNVEV (reference sequence). V was pared by 6 bases and J by 6 bases, with 18 bases between.

V and J are TRBV12-3 or TRBV12-4 and TRBJ2-4; 8 bases are a match to TRBD2. The CDR3 consists of 15 residues. Unmatched junction bases numbered 14, after V lost 3 bases and J lost 13 bases. CDR3 DNA sequence: TGTGCCAGCAGTTTCGGGGGGGGCTCCTACAATGAGCAGTACTTC. Its protein is CASSFGGGSYNEQYF.

The chain links TRBV6-1 to TRBJ2-7, with 9 bases identical to TRBD2. The CDR3 totals 16 residues. Germline V gene lookup returns CDR1 MNHNS and CDR2 SASEGT. The V gene end was trimmed by 4 bases and the J gene end by 0 bases; junction bases not matched to a gene: 7. Written as DNA, the CDR3 is TGTGCCAGCAGTGGCACTAGCGGGTTTAGCTCCTACGAGCAGTACTTC. Residues: CASSGTSGFSSYEQYF.

The chain carries TRBV5-1 and TRBJ2-7; TRBD1 might be the D (5 bases). V was cut by 1 base and J by 0 bases, with 14 bases left in between. Germline assignment: CDR1 SGHRS and CDR2 YFSETQ. This CDR3 region has 16 residues. CDR3 coding DNA: TGCGCCAGCAGCTTGAGGGGCCGGTCGAGCTCCTACGAGCAGTACTTC. Its protein product is CASSLRGRSSSYEQYF.

The chain joins TRBV15 to TRBJ2-5; D is unclear. Germline CDR1 reads LNHNV; CDR2 reads YYDKDF (reference sequence). The CDR3 has 14 amino acids. Trimming took off 0 bases at V and 9 bases at J, with 14 bases between the two ends. The CDR3 DNA reads as TGTGCCACCAGCAGAGATAATGGGCCCTGGGCCCAGTACTTC. Protein product: CATSRDNGPWAQYF.

This chain links TRBV28 with TRBJ1-6, with 7 nucleotides matching TRBD1. Germline CDR1 and CDR2: MDHEN and SYDVKM. Trimming took 2 bases from V and 6 from J; bases not matched to a gene: 4. The CDR3 contains 15 residues. DNA for the CDR3: TGTGCCAGCAGTTTAAGACAGGGAAGTAATTCACCCCTCCACTTT. Encoded protein: CASSLRQGSNSPLHF.

This clonotype was detected once. The chain employs TRBV7-6 and TRBJ1-1; D is perhaps TRBD1 (5 bases). Per the germline V gene, CDR1 is SGHVS and CDR2 is FNYEAQ. The CDR3 loop spans 16 amino acids. The ends were cut back, 1 base at V and 1 base at J, with 13 bases in the middle. The CDR3 loop reads CASSLGYGDGNTEAFF. CDR3 in DNA: TGTGCCAGCAGCTTAGGTTACGGGGACGGGAACACTGAAGCTTTCTTT.

This rearrangement joins TRBV5-1 to TRBJ1-1; D gene uncertain. CDR1 and CDR2 from the germline V gene are SGHRS and YFSETQ. This CDR3 comprises 15 residues. Trimming shortened V by 0 bases and J by 3 bases, and 12 bases separated the two germline ends. CDR3 amino acids: CASSLEGSEYTEAFF. The CDR3 nucleotides read TGCGCCAGCAGCTTGGAAGGGTCAGAATACACTGAAGCTTTCTTT.

The rearrangement joins TRBV12-3 or TRBV12-4 to TRBJ2-3; 15 nucleotides align to TRBD2. The V segment lost 7 bases and the J segment 6 bases; nucleotides outside the gene matches: 5. This CDR3 has 15 amino acids. CDR3 loop: CASTRTSGGADTQYF. CDR3 nucleotides: TGTGCCAGCACTCGGACTAGCGGGGGGGCGGATACGCAGTATTTT.

The chain combines TRBV12-3 or TRBV12-4 with TRBJ2-6; D call uncertain. Deletions cut 3 bases from V and 6 bases from J, with 6 bases between. The length of the CDR3 is 13 residues. CDR3 nucleotide sequence: TGTGCCAGCAGTTTTCGGCAGGCCAACGTCCTGACTTTC. Its protein is CASSFRQANVLTF.

This clonotype was counted between two and nine times. The chain carries TRBV7-9 and TRBJ1-4; D is unresolved. Trimming removed 3 bases at V and 2 bases at J, with 10 bases between. The CDR3 totals 15 residues. The germline V gene encodes CDR1 SEHNR and CDR2 FQNEAQ (reference sequence). The CDR3 DNA follows: TGTGCCAGCAGCTTCGTCCGGAGTACTAATGAAAAACTGTTTTTT. Protein sequence: CASSFVRSTNEKLFF.

A remark on this clonotype: An end of the junction does not agree with germline; a read error may underlie this. CDR3 sequence (DNA): TGTGCCAGCAGCTTATTGGGAGGTGGGGACTATGGCCACACCTTC. Protein sequence: CASSLLGGGDYGHTF. The chain is built from TRBV7-2 and TRBJ1-2; D is possibly TRBD1 (5 bases). Germline V lookup: CDR1 SGHTA, CDR2 FQGNSA. CDR3 length: 15 amino acids.

This rearrangement joins TRBV4-1 to TRBJ2-5; D may be TRBD1 (5 bases). The J call could be wrong; TRBJ2-7 is a better fit for the DNA end. Germline CDR1 and CDR2: MGHRA and YSYEKL. The CDR3 extends over 18 amino acids. CDR3 region: CASSQLAAASTGRYEQYF. CDR3 bases: TGCGCCAGCAGCCAACTGGCGGCGGCAAGTACAGGTCGCTACGAGCAGTACTTC.

V gene TRBV10-3 combines with J gene TRBJ2-5; the match to TRBD1 covers 9 bases. The CDR3 covers 13 residues. J gave up 5 bases and V 4 bases, and 2 bases lay outside the gene matches. Germline CDR1 ENHRY, CDR2 SYGVKD. CDR3 sequence: CAISVGQGETQYF. Here the CDR3 DNA reads TGTGCCATCAGTGTCGGACAGGGGGAGACCCAGTACTTC.

This chain uses TRBV4-3 with TRBJ2-5, with D possibly TRBD2 on 6 matching bases. The J call may be in error: the DNA end matches TRBJ2-7 better. This CDR3 spans 15 amino acids. In germline, CDR1 is LGHNA, CDR2 YSLEER. The CDR3 nucleotides read TGCGCCAGCAGCCATTTTTTAGCGGTCTCCTACGAGCAGTACTTC. Amino acid sequence: CASSHFLAVSYEQYF.

This clonotype was detected only a few times. This chain connects TRBV6-2 or TRBV6-3 to TRBJ2-3; the match to TRBD2 covers 8 bases. V was pared by 4 bases and J by 3 bases, with 6 bases of the junction left unmatched. The CDR3 spans 15 residues. CDR1 is MNHEY and CDR2 is SVGEGT in the germline V gene. The CDR3 DNA sequence: TGTGCCAGCAGTTCCCGGGGGGGTAAAACAGATACGCAGTATTTT. Translating gives CASSSRGGKTDTQYF.

This chain links TRBV7-7 with TRBJ2-3, with 14 bases lining up with TRBD2. CDR3 length: 17 residues. Germline CDR1 and CDR2: SSHAT and FNYEAQ (reference sequence). The DNA for the CDR3 is TGTGCTGGCAGCTTGGGGACTAGCGGGGGTCTAACAGATACGCAGTATTTT. Encoded protein: CAGSLGTSGGLTDTQYF. Complete variable domain (other parts from reference TRBV7-7 and TRBJ2-3): GAGVSQSPRYKVTKRGQDVTLRCDPISSHATLYWYQQALGQGPEFLTYFNYEAQPDKSGLPSDRFSAERPEGSISTLTIQRTEQRDSAMYRCAGSLGTSGGLTDTQYFGPGTRLTVL.

The chain is built from TRBV4-1 and TRBJ2-1; 10 bases map to TRBD2. CDR1 is MGHRA, CDR2 YSYEKL, per germline. This CDR3 contains 15 residues. The trim removed 1 base at V and 5 bases at J, leaving 2 bases unmatched. CDR3 sequence (DNA): TGCGCCAGCAGCCAAGCGAGCGGGGGGGACAATGAGCAGTTCTTC. It specifies CASSQASGGDNEQFF.

On this clonotype itself: Relative to the germline gene, one junction end is altered; a read error may explain this. The J gene is TRBJ2-3, the V gene TRBV14; 8 bases are shared with TRBD2. CDR1 is SGHDN and CDR2 is FVKESK in the germline V gene. CDR3 length: 16 residues. CDR3 bases: TGTGCTAGCAGCCAAGCACCTAGCGGGTTCACAGATACGCAGTATTTT. Its protein is CASSQAPSGFTDTQYF.

The V gene is TRBV6-5, the J gene TRBJ1-2; D might be TRBD1 (6 bases). This CDR3 has 16 residues. V was pared by 6 bases and J by 0 bases, with 17 bases between. The germline CDR1 and CDR2 sequences are MNHEY and SVGAGI. The CDR3 is CASSLDRTLTNYGYTF. The CDR3 region has the DNA TGTGCCAGCAGCCTTGACAGGACCCTGACTAACTATGGCTACACCTTC.

This clonotype was detected ten times or more. The chain carries TRBV7-9 and TRBJ2-3; D is perhaps TRBD1 (6 bases). The CDR3 loop spans 17 amino acids. Per the germline V gene, CDR1 is SEHNR and CDR2 is FQNEAQ (reference sequence). V dropped 1 base and J dropped 2 bases, with 16 bases sitting between them. The CDR3 DNA reads TGTGCCAGCAGCTTAGGTGGGGACACCTATATCACAGATACGCAGTATTTT. This sequence encodes CASSLGGDTYITDTQYF.

The V gene is TRBV29-1, the J gene TRBJ2-5; 11 positions agree with TRBD1. This CDR3 contains 14 residues. Trimming took 1 base from V and 11 from J; bases not matched to a gene: 9. Germline V lookup: CDR1 SQVTM, CDR2 ANQGSEA. The CDR3 loop reads CSVEVRDRGGEQYF. The CDR3 nucleotides read TGCAGCGTTGAAGTCCGGGACAGGGGGGGTGAGCAGTACTTC.

Concerning this clonotype itself: A read error may explain this, as a much larger clone is one base away. The V gene is TRBV7-2, the J gene TRBJ2-3; the match to TRBD2 covers 9 bases. The CDR3 extends over 15 amino acids. CDR1 is SGHTA, CDR2 FQGNSA, per germline. The CDR3 sequence: CAGSSRTSATDTQYF. CDR3 nucleotides: TGTGCCGGCAGCTCAAGGACTAGCGCAACAGATACGCAGTATTTT.

A word on this clonotype: One end of the junction does not line up with germline, which may come from a read error. The rearrangement links TRBV4-3 to TRBJ2-3; possibly TRBD1 or TRBD2 for D (6 bases each). Germline-derived CDR1 and CDR2 are LGHNA and YSLEER. The CDR3 totals 15 residues. This chain's CDR3 is CASSQDRWGADTQYF. The CDR3 nucleotides are TGCGCCAGCAGCCAAGATCGTTGGGGGGCAGACACGCAGTATTTT.

The chain couples TRBV4-1 to TRBJ2-4; D is unresolved. Trimming removed 4 bases from V and 0 bases from J, with 13 bases in between. Germline V gives CDR1 MGHRA, CDR2 YSYEKL. CDR3 length equals 16 residues. The CDR3 spells CASSLEVRKAKNIQYF. DNA for the CDR3: TGCGCCAGCAGCCTAGAGGTCAGAAAAGCCAAAAACATTCAGTACTTC.